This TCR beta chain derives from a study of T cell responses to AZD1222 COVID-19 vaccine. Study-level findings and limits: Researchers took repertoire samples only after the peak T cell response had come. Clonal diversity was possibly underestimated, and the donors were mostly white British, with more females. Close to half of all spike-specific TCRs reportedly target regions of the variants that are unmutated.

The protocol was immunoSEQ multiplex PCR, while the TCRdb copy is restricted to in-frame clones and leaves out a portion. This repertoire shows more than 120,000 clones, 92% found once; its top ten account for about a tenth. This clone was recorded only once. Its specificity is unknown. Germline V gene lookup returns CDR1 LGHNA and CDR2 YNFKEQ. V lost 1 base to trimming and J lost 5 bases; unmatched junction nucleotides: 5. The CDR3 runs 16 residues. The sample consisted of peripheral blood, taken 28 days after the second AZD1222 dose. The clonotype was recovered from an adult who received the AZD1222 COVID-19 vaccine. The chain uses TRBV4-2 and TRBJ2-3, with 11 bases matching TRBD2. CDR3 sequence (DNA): TGTGCCAGCAGCCAAGCGGTAGCGGGGGGGGAAGATACGCAGTATTTT. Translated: CASSQAVAGGEDTQYF.